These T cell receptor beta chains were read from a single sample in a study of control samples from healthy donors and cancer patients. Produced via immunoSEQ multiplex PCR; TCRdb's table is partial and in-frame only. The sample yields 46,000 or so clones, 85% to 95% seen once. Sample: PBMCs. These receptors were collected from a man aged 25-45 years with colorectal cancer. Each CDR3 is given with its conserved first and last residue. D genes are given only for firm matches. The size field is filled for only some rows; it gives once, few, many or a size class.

CDR3 protein: CASRRTSGGPSTDTQYF
CDR3 DNA: TGTGCCAGCAGAAGGACTAGCGGGGGGCCCAGCACAGATACGCAGTATTTT
clone size: .
CDR3 length: 17
V gene: TRBV2
D gene: TRBD2
J gene: TRBJ2-3

CDR3 protein: CASSLDRNGATRVSRELFF
CDR3 DNA: TGTGCCAGCAGCTTAGATAGGAACGGAGCGACTAGGGTTTCCCGGGAGCTGTTTTTT
clone size: .
CDR3 length: 19
V gene: TRBV11-3
D gene: .
J gene: TRBJ2-2

CDR3 protein: CASSRGTGPSYEQYF
CDR3 DNA: TGTGCCAGCAGCCGCGGGACAGGACCTTCCTACGAGCAGTACTTC
clone size: .
CDR3 length: 15
V gene: TRBV7-9
D gene: TRBD1
J gene: TRBJ2-7

CDR3 protein: CAISDSGGTEAFF
CDR3 DNA: TGTGCCATCAGTGATTCGGGCGGCACTGAAGCTTTCTTT
clone size: once
CDR3 length: 13
V gene: TRBV10-3
D gene: .
J gene: TRBJ1-1

CDR3 protein: CASSYRYGTKNTEAFF
CDR3 DNA: TGTGCCAGCAGTTATCGGTATGGAACTAAGAACACTGAAGCTTTCTTT
clone size: few
CDR3 length: 16
V gene: TRBV6-5
D gene: .
J gene: TRBJ1-1

CDR3 protein: CASRLVRRTGARTEAFF
CDR3 DNA: TGTGCAAGTCGCTTAGTACGAAGGACAGGGGCCAGGACTGAAGCTTTCTTT
clone size: .
CDR3 length: 17
V gene: TRBV12-2
D gene: .
J gene: TRBJ1-1

CDR3 protein: CASSLAGGNTDTQYF
CDR3 DNA: TGTGCCAGCAGCTTAGCGGGGGGAAACACAGATACGCAGTATTTT
clone size: .
CDR3 length: 15
V gene: TRBV7-8
D gene: .
J gene: TRBJ2-3

CDR3 protein: CASSLGRGRYTEAFF
CDR3 DNA: TGTGCCAGCAGCTTAGGTAGAGGACGGTACACTGAAGCTTTCTTT
clone size: few
CDR3 length: 15
V gene: TRBV7-9
D gene: .
J gene: TRBJ1-1

CDR3 protein: CASTDRGNTIYF
CDR3 DNA: TGCGCCAGCACGGACAGGGGAAACACCATATATTTT
clone size: .
CDR3 length: 12
V gene: TRBV5-1
D gene: TRBD1
J gene: TRBJ1-3

CDR3 protein: CASRSKADAPQHF
CDR3 DNA: TGTGCCAGCCGCTCGAAGGCGGATGCGCCCCAGCATTTT
clone size: .
CDR3 length: 13
V gene: TRBV2
D gene: .
J gene: TRBJ1-5

CDR3 protein: CASSLAEGTPSSYNEQFF
CDR3 DNA: TGTGCCAGCAGCTTGGCGGAGGGGACCCCGAGCTCCTACAATGAGCAGTTCTTC
clone size: .
CDR3 length: 18
V gene: TRBV5-4
D gene: .
J gene: TRBJ2-1

CDR3 protein: CASTPHQGSSTDTQYF
CDR3 DNA: TGTGCCAGCACTCCTCACCAGGGCTCTAGCACAGATACGCAGTATTTT
clone size: .
CDR3 length: 16
V gene: TRBV3-1/TRBV3-2
D gene: .
J gene: TRBJ2-3

CDR3 protein: CASSTLAGGDNEQFF
CDR3 DNA: TGTGCCAGCAGTACTTTAGCGGGGGGGGACAATGAGCAGTTCTTC
clone size: .
CDR3 length: 15
V gene: TRBV6-5
D gene: TRBD2
J gene: TRBJ2-1

CDR3 protein: CASSKGPGLAGNTGELFF
CDR3 DNA: TGTGCCAGCAGCAAAGGACCGGGACTAGCGGGGAACACCGGGGAGCTGTTTTTT
clone size: .
CDR3 length: 18
V gene: TRBV21-1
D gene: .
J gene: TRBJ2-2

CDR3 protein: CASSYWSEAKEAFF
CDR3 DNA: TGTGCCAGCAGTTACTGGTCTGAGGCCAAGGAAGCTTTCTTT
clone size: .
CDR3 length: 14
V gene: TRBV6-6
D gene: .
J gene: TRBJ1-1

CDR3 protein: CSVDERGATDTQYF
CDR3 DNA: TGCAGCGTTGATGAGCGGGGGGCCACAGATACGCAGTATTTT
clone size: once
CDR3 length: 14
V gene: TRBV29-1
D gene: TRBD2
J gene: TRBJ2-3

CDR3 protein: CASTQGPYNEQFF
CDR3 DNA: TGTGCCAGCACCCAAGGGCCCTACAATGAGCAGTTCTTC
clone size: .
CDR3 length: 13
V gene: TRBV7-8
D gene: .
J gene: TRBJ2-1

CDR3 protein: CASSPRVLQSYTTDTQYF
CDR3 DNA: TGTGCCAGCAGCCCCCGGGTGTTGCAATCTTATACCACAGATACGCAGTATTTT
clone size: once
CDR3 length: 18
V gene: TRBV3-1/TRBV3-2
D gene: .
J gene: TRBJ2-3

CDR3 protein: CASSYRPGLGNENIQYF
CDR3 DNA: TGTGCCAGCAGTTACCGACCGGGGTTAGGGAATGAAAACATTCAGTACTTC
clone size: once
CDR3 length: 17
V gene: TRBV6-2/TRBV6-3
D gene: .
J gene: TRBJ2-4

CDR3 protein: CASSLQPIYGYTF
CDR3 DNA: TGCGCCAGCAGCTTACAGCCGATCTATGGCTACACCTTC
clone size: .
CDR3 length: 13
V gene: TRBV5-1
D gene: .
J gene: TRBJ1-2

CDR3 protein: CASRSSRATDTQYF
CDR3 DNA: TGCGCCAGCAGATCTAGCCGGGCAACAGATACGCAGTATTTT
clone size: .
CDR3 length: 14
V gene: TRBV5-1
D gene: .
J gene: TRBJ2-3

CDR3 protein: CASSYADRSTDTQYF
CDR3 DNA: TGTGCCAGCAGTTATGCAGACAGAAGCACAGATACGCAGTATTTT
clone size: .
CDR3 length: 15
V gene: TRBV6-2/TRBV6-3
D gene: .
J gene: TRBJ2-3

CDR3 protein: CASSEAGTQYF
CDR3 DNA: TGTGCCAGCAGTGAAGCGGGGACCCAGTACTTC
clone size: .
CDR3 length: 11
V gene: TRBV2
D gene: .
J gene: TRBJ2-5

CDR3 protein: CASSTGNRDTQYF
CDR3 DNA: TGTGCCAGCAGTACAGGGAACAGAGATACGCAGTATTTT
clone size: .
CDR3 length: 13
V gene: TRBV6-5
D gene: .
J gene: TRBJ2-3

CDR3 protein: CASSPRLVAKNIQYF
CDR3 DNA: TGTGCCAGCAGCCCCCGCCTAGTAGCCAAAAACATTCAGTACTTC
clone size: .
CDR3 length: 15
V gene: TRBV14
D gene: .
J gene: TRBJ2-4

CDR3 protein: CASSLGPVNGVSGNTIYF
CDR3 DNA: TGTGCCAGCAGCTTGGGACCGGTCAACGGGGTATCTGGAAACACCATATATTTT
clone size: .
CDR3 length: 18
V gene: TRBV5-4
D gene: .
J gene: TRBJ1-3

CDR3 protein: CASSLMGGYNEQFF
CDR3 DNA: TGTGCCAGCAGCTTAATGGGGGGCTACAATGAGCAGTTCTTC
clone size: .
CDR3 length: 14
V gene: TRBV11-2
D gene: .
J gene: TRBJ2-1

CDR3 protein: CASSPDRESNQPQHF
CDR3 DNA: TGCGCCAGCAGCCCAGATCGGGAGTCAAATCAGCCCCAGCATTTT
clone size: once
CDR3 length: 15
V gene: TRBV4-1
D gene: .
J gene: TRBJ1-5

CDR3 protein: CASSLSRTETLRETQYF
CDR3 DNA: TGCGCCAGCAGCTTGTCCCGGACAGAGACTTTGAGAGAGACCCAGTACTTC
clone size: .
CDR3 length: 17
V gene: TRBV5-1
D gene: .
J gene: TRBJ2-5

CDR3 protein: CATSDSGSGENEKLFF
CDR3 DNA: TGTGCCACCAGTGATTCCGGATCCGGGGAAAATGAAAAACTGTTTTTT
clone size: .
CDR3 length: 16
V gene: TRBV24-1
D gene: .
J gene: TRBJ1-4

CDR3 protein: CASSLESPARLTQYF
CDR3 DNA: TGCGCCAGCAGCTTAGAATCGCCGGCGCGGCTTACGCAGTATTTT
clone size: .
CDR3 length: 15
V gene: TRBV5-1
D gene: .
J gene: TRBJ2-3

CDR3 protein: CASSRTGGNYGYTF
CDR3 DNA: TGTGCCAGCAGCCGGACAGGGGGCAACTATGGCTACACCTTC
clone size: .
CDR3 length: 14
V gene: TRBV6-5
D gene: TRBD1
J gene: TRBJ1-2

CDR3 protein: CASSQALELNSPLHF
CDR3 DNA: TGCGCCAGCAGCCAAGCTTTGGAGCTTAATTCACCCCTCCACTTT
clone size: .
CDR3 length: 15
V gene: TRBV4-3
D gene: .
J gene: TRBJ1-6

CDR3 protein: CASSLGTGGVYEQYF
CDR3 DNA: TGCGCCAGCAGCTTGGGGACAGGGGGCGTCTACGAGCAGTACTTC
clone size: .
CDR3 length: 15
V gene: TRBV5-1
D gene: TRBD1
J gene: TRBJ2-7

CDR3 protein: CATSRRTGRYTDTQYF
CDR3 DNA: TGTGCCACCAGCAGGCGGACAGGCCGGTACACAGATACGCAGTATTTT
clone size: .
CDR3 length: 16
V gene: TRBV15
D gene: TRBD1
J gene: TRBJ2-3

CDR3 protein: CASSAAILTEAFF
CDR3 DNA: TGTGCCAGCAGCGCAGCTATTTTGACTGAAGCTTTCTTT
clone size: .
CDR3 length: 13
V gene: TRBV3-1/TRBV3-2
D gene: .
J gene: TRBJ1-1

CDR3 protein: CATKPSAGRGPNQPQHF
CDR3 DNA: TGTGCCACTAAACCCTCGGCCGGCAGGGGCCCGAATCAGCCCCAGCATTTT
clone size: .
CDR3 length: 17
V gene: TRBV28
D gene: .
J gene: TRBJ1-5

CDR3 protein: CASSLRRQGGGHTEAFF
CDR3 DNA: TGTGCCAGCAGCTTACGCAGACAGGGAGGAGGTCACACTGAAGCTTTCTTT
clone size: few
CDR3 length: 17
V gene: TRBV11-2
D gene: TRBD1
J gene: TRBJ1-1

CDR3 protein: CASSQDYGFVGNYGYTF
CDR3 DNA: TGTGCCAGCAGCCAAGATTACGGGTTTGTGGGGAACTATGGCTACACCTTC
clone size: .
CDR3 length: 17
V gene: TRBV3-1/TRBV3-2
D gene: .
J gene: TRBJ1-2

CDR3 protein: CASSQSLPRGLSEAFF
CDR3 DNA: TGCGCCAGCAGCCAATCTCTTCCCAGGGGGCTTTCGGAAGCTTTCTTT
clone size: .
CDR3 length: 16
V gene: TRBV4-3
D gene: TRBD1
J gene: TRBJ1-1

CDR3 protein: CASSLGFYGYTF
CDR3 DNA: TGTGCCAGCAGCTTAGGTTTTTATGGCTACACCTTC
clone size: .
CDR3 length: 12
V gene: TRBV7-9
D gene: .
J gene: TRBJ1-2